The source of this TCR beta chain is a study of cytomegalovirus exposure and HLA in healthy donors listed by TCRdb under 2017. In terms of the full investigation: An earlier analysis of some 500 of the donors reported about 250 Gb of sequence data and 117 million unique TCR beta sequences from 150 million to 200 million T cells. About 300 gigabases of sequencing data and tens of millions of unique TCR sequences were included in an early release covering 550 to 800 HLA-typed donors. Of the 300 to 450 genotyped donors, approximately 80% were placed in the genetic ancestry cluster associated with self-reported Caucasian donors. The aim of the study was to test whether cataloging public T cell receptors could identify signatures of past pathogen exposure. The study used immunosequencing to profile the T cell repertoires of 666 subjects and linked those repertoires to cytomegalovirus serostatus. A separate validation cohort of roughly 130 different subjects was used in addition to the 666-subject first cohort. To predict cytomegalovirus infection status, the study combined high-throughput TCR immunosequencing, statistical association of individual TCRs with disease status, and machine learning. In a later analysis, previously published TCR beta repertoires from 500 to 750 donors were re-analyzed and high-resolution HLA genotyping was added so that TCR occurrence patterns could be studied. Rather than using new phenotypic data, the later analysis identified candidate immune exposures from TCR beta sequences and from how often those sequences occurred across donors. To decide whether each TCR beta V gene segment behaved as functional or pseudogenic, an earlier analysis of approximately 600 of the donors relied on high-throughput TCR beta sequencing. Donor age, sex, ethnicity and CMV serostatus were compiled alongside the repertoire data. A later genetic analysis used genome-wide SNP genotypes for about three fifths of the roughly 700 donors, treating that subset as a discovery cohort. Every discovery cohort repertoire had been produced on one sequencing platform. HLA typing included class I and class II loci at four-digit resolution. The number of typed donors differed by locus: 629-630 for A, B, C, DRB1 and DQB1; 500 to 550 for DQA1; 600 to 610 for DPA1; and 400 to 480 for DPB1. About five DR-DQ haplotypes were treated as single units for association and clustering because of strong linkage in the cohort. Among some 410 genotyped donors of the cohort, an average of approximately 230,000 unique TCR beta nucleotide sequences were sequenced per donor, roughly a sixth of them non-productive.

Results and caveats for the whole study, not just this receptor: In a later analysis, HLA-associated TCR beta chains showed more clonal expansion and lower generation probabilities than non-associated chains that were equally common. The 87-base-pair reads could not distinguish some IMGT-functional V segments, including TRBV6-2 and TRBV6-3, so those segments were excluded. Because counts were too low, roughly 16 rarely observed V segments, including chromosome 9 orphons, were left out of the earlier analysis of 587 of the donors. Cytomegalovirus status was reported to be diagnosed by the classifier with high specificity and sensitivity in both the original and validation cohorts. Most TCR sequences were seen in very few donors, while some public TCRs were found in many individuals. V-gene and J-gene trimming of TCR beta chains was associated with a missense DCLRE1C variant in a later genetic analysis, and the association was replicated in an independent cohort. Assigning TCR associations to individual alleles was difficult when HLA alleles, especially DR and DQ, strongly co-occurred. An earlier analysis of approximately 600 of the donors showed that most TCR beta V segments appeared in productive rearrangements either about 87% or about 30% of the time, which broadly matched IMGT annotations. In this cohort, only TCR beta chains were sequenced, and detectable features were limited by the absence of alpha or paired-chain data. Sequencing depth was assumed to be roughly uniform across donors in the presence/absence analyses, though that assumption may not hold. A further reported finding was that TCR beta sequences accurately predicted the HLA-A and HLA-B alleles for most subjects in the first cohort. In vitro tests confirmed that a few of the cytomegalovirus-associated TCR beta chains recognize cytomegalovirus antigens. A group of highly shared sequence variants was considered likely to be a technical artifact of the sequencing pipeline. The study listed 150 to 200 TCR beta chains as associated with cytomegalovirus. Specific HLA alleles were associated with around 18,000 TCR beta sequences at a false discovery rate of 0.05 in a later analysis. According to a later analysis, TCR association rates differed among HLA loci, with DRB1 alleles showing the most associated TCRs and HLA-C alleles showing the fewest. Correlated functional status among segregating V segments might reflect linkage disequilibrium, but an unknown experimental factor could not be ruled out. The only immune exposure information available for the cohort was CMV serostatus. Several of the top co-occurrence clusters appeared to be linked to parvovirus B19, influenza, CMV and Epstein-Barr virus, according to a later analysis. In a later analysis, most CMV-associated TCR beta chains were found to appear HLA-restricted, with HLA associations seemingly driven largely by CMV exposure. According to a later genetic analysis, donors in an Asian-associated ancestry cluster had fewer N-insertions in productive TCRs than the approximately 650-donor mean. Because HLA typing was missing for some donors at each locus, association tests included only the typed subset. The authors suggested that the approach could potentially be extended to other disease states and immunological phenotypes.

The CDR3 spans 15 residues, from the cysteine through the phenylalanine. The kept DNA is CDR3 alone, 45 bases in frame from the first base. The CDR1 and CDR2 encoded by the germline V gene (reference sequence) are SGHNT and YYREEE. Between the V and J ends, shortened by 4 bases and 0 bases respectively, the junction contains 13 bases. The cohort consisted of approximately 690 healthy bone marrow donors. At the time of sampling, every cohort member was nominally healthy, though immune exposures that went unrecorded were likely present. The donor was CMV seronegative and was included in the group of about 350 seronegative cohort members. Every donor gave a peripheral blood sample, and the peripheral blood mononuclear cells from that sample were used for TCR beta sequencing. Genomic DNA extraction from the blood cell samples was performed with the Qiagen DNeasy Blood Extraction Kit. Library construction relied on the immunoSEQ multiplex PCR assay. For the multiplex PCR, a mixture combining 60 forward primers for TCR Vbeta segments and 13 reverse primers for TCR Jbeta segments was used. Amplification of the CDR3 region of rearranged TCR beta genes was performed with a multiplex PCR assay on genomic DNA. On the Illumina HiSeq System, the amplified TCR beta libraries were sequenced as 87-base-pair reads. The study's processing was this. In a later analysis, tens of millions of unique TCR beta chains were counted across the 500 to 850 repertoires, and roughly 11 million of these chains were shared by at least two donors. To remove PCR and sequencing errors, raw reads were error-corrected and collapsed into unique sequences using a nearest-neighbor algorithm that merged closely related sequences. To assign V, D and J gene segments, CDR3 sequences were aligned to IMGT reference sequences. For a sequence to be retained, a match of at least six nucleotides was required to both a V gene segment and a J gene segment. A rearrangement was called productive if the CDR3 had no stop codons and remained in frame with V and J, and every other rearrangement was called non-productive. CDR3 was defined according to IMGT convention as the region running from the second conserved V-encoded cysteine to the conserved J-encoded phenylalanine. The earlier analysis of about 560 of the donors excluded any sequence lacking an unambiguous match to a single V gene segment. In an earlier analysis of 587 of the donors, a V segment was called functional when productive rearrangements were above 56.7%, and segregating when the standard deviation between donors exceeded 5%. A statistical classification framework was built to diagnose cytomegalovirus status from the catalog of TCR beta chain sequences. In a later analysis, V and J genes were assigned by comparing TCR nucleotide sequences against IMGT/GENE-DB human TR gene sequences. The TCRdist pipeline was used in a later analysis to assign CDR3 sequences and most-parsimonious VDJ recombination scenarios. In a later analysis, every TCR beta chain was defined by the combination of its CDR3 amino acid sequence and its V-gene family, and reads without a unique V-gene family were dropped. As a way to deal with suspected cross-contamination and a sequencing artifact, a later analysis dropped roughly 600 nucleotide sequences that were highly shared and had low generation probability. A later analysis calculated a clonal expansion index for each public chain from normalized within-repertoire ranks of inferred template counts. A later analysis computed generation probabilities with a VDJ recombination model fitted to out-of-frame rearrangements, and checked the results against IGoR. In a later analysis, TCR-TCR, TCR-HLA and TCR-CMV co-occurrence was scored with hypergeometric tests, and a repertoire-size bias correction was applied to TCR pairs. In a later analysis, false discovery rates were estimated by permuting HLA or CMV assignments 20 times. In a later analysis, co-occurring TCRs were grouped using DBSCAN, and TCRdist sequence similarity was added for clustering within HLA-allele-positive subsets. Co-occurrence clustering excluded repertoires with fewer than 30,000 or more than 120,000 public chains, plus five with anomalous nucleotide sharing. Imported from immuneACCESS, the table was reduced by TCRdb to in-frame sequences with V and J called. These copies leave out some clones; in studies compared against another copy, an unresolved V gene accounts for under half, and the cause of the remainder is not known. Clonal size and the V and J genes are those of that table, whereas D and trimming came from the DNA. Within this sample are 200,000 to 300,000 clones, with around 80% of them counted one time only. 0.47% of the sample is taken by the ten largest.

Concerning this clone: What antigen it recognizes has not been identified. No qualities accompany the bases; no much larger clone lies one base away.

Sequencing used PBMCs. The rearranged segments are TRBV5-4 and TRBJ2-5; TRBD2 could be the D gene, as 6 bases match. This clonotype was sampled from a boy aged 5-17 years in good health and CMV-seronegative. The CDR3 here reads CASSTTAGNQETQYF. In nucleotides, the sequence is TGTGCCAGCAGCACGACGGCGGGGAACCAAGAGACCCAGTACTTC.